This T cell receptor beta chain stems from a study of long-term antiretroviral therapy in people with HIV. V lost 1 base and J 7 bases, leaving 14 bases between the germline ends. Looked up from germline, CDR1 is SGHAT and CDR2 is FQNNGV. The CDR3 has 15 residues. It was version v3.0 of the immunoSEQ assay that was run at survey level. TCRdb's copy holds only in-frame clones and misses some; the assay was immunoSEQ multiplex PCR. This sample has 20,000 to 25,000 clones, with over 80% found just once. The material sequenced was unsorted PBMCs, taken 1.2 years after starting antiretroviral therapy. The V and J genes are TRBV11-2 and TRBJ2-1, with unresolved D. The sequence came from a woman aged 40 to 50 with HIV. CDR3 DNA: TGTGCCAGCAGCTTAGCCCCCACTCTAGGTAATGAGCAGTTCTTC. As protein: CASSLAPTLGNEQFF. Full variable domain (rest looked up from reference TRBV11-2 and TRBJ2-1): EAGVAQSPRYKIIEKRQSVAFWCNPISGHATLYWYQQILGQGPKLLIQFQNNGVVDDSQLPKDRFSAERLKGVDSTLKIQPAKLEDSAVYLCASSLAPTLGNEQFFGPGTRLTVL.